This TCR beta chain came from a study of blood T cell repertoires in COVID-19. For the study at large: COVID-19 samples from acute and convalescent phases originated in the United States, Italy and Spain.

Sequencing was performed with immunoSEQ multiplex PCR; in TCRdb, only in-frame clones are kept and a portion is missing. Here the sample spans about 500,000 clones, about nine tenths being singletons. Adults between about 18 and 89 years of age took part from some 25 US areas. Two negative PCRs, clearance, or symptom resolution characterized the recovered Cohort 3 donors. The ends lost 5 bases at V and 7 bases at J; junction bases unmatched: 13. The CDR3 spans 16 residues. From germline, CDR1 is SGHAT and CDR2 FQDESV (reference sequence). This TCR came from a woman between 18 and 30 years old who had recovered from COVID-19. The rearrangement uses TRBV11-1 and TRBJ2-3; 9 bases are a match to TRBD2. The specimen was PBMCs or T cells enriched from blood (not recorded which). CDR3 in amino acids: CASSPGARGGLNTQYF. The CDR3 nucleotides read TGTGCCAGCAGCCCAGGGGCGCGGGGGGGCCTAAATACGCAGTATTTT.